The 11 T cell receptor beta chains reported below all come from one sample, sequenced in a study of T cell changes during pregnancy in multiple sclerosis. Sequencing was performed with immunoSEQ multiplex PCR; in TCRdb, only in-frame clones are kept and a portion is missing. Here the sample spans tens of thousands of clones, over 90% being singletons. The input for sequencing was peripheral blood, taken in the second trimester of pregnancy. The receptor set was obtained from a female donor with multiple sclerosis, enrolled in a pregnancy study.

The chain has TRBV19 and TRBJ2-6; TRBD1 aligns across 8 bases. V was clipped by 5 bases and J by 3 bases; unmatched bases: 12. Per the germline V gene, CDR1 is LNHDA and CDR2 is SQIVND (reference sequence). The CDR3 covers 18 residues. The CDR3, as DNA: TGTGCCAGTAGTCTGGGGAGACAGGGGACTCTTGGGGCCAACGTCCTGACTTTC. This codes for CASSLGRQGTLGANVLTF. Full variable domain (missing parts from reference TRBV19 and TRBJ2-6): DGGITQSPKYLFRKEGQNVTLSCEQNLNHDAMYWYRQDPGQGLRLIYYSQIVNDFQKGDIAEGYSVSREKKESFPLTVTSAQKNPTAFYLCASSLGRQGTLGANVLTFGAGSRLTVL.

The V gene is TRBV2, the J gene TRBJ1-2; 7 bases map to TRBD1. J gave up 5 bases and V 8 bases, and 11 bases lay outside the gene matches. The CDR3 extends over 14 amino acids. Germline V gives CDR1 SNHLY, CDR2 FYNNEI. This chain's CDR3 is CASEDRAIPYGYTF. The CDR3 region has the DNA TGTGCCAGCGAAGACAGGGCAATTCCGTATGGCTACACCTTC.

In DNA, the CDR3 is TGTGCCAGCAGCCCCGCGCGGTCGTACTATGGCTACACCTTC. Protein product: CASSPARSYYGYTF. The chain joins TRBV14 to TRBJ1-2, with D unresolved. Trimming took 4 bases from V and 3 from J, leaving 12 bases between them. The CDR3 has 14 residues. The germline CDR1 and CDR2 sequences are SGHDN and FVKESK.

This chain links TRBV19 with TRBJ2-5; D is possibly TRBD2 (6 bases). Per germline, CDR1 LNHDA and CDR2 SQIVND (reference sequence). Trimming shortened V by 4 bases and J by 5 bases, and 11 bases separated the two germline ends. CDR3 size: 13 residues. In nucleotides, the CDR3 is TGTGCCAGTAGTAGGGACTCTCTGGAGACCCAGTACTTC. As protein: CASSRDSLETQYF.

V and J are TRBV29-1 and TRBJ2-7; 11 positions match TRBD2. CDR1 and CDR2 from the germline V gene are SQVTM and ANQGSEA. This CDR3 spans 12 amino acids. V was clipped by 6 bases and J by 3 bases; unmatched bases: 1. The DNA of the CDR3 is TGCAGCGTCGGGACTAGCGGCTACGAGCAGTACTTC. It codes for CSVGTSGYEQYF.

The gene calls are TRBV7-2 and TRBJ2-6; the D gene is possibly TRBD2 (6 bases). This CDR3 has 15 residues. The V end was cut by 1 base, the J end by 2 bases, with 6 bases between. In germline, CDR1 is SGHTA, CDR2 FQGNSA. CDR3 in DNA: TGTGCCAGCAGCTTAGGGGGGGCTGGGGCCAACGTCCTGACTTTC. Protein: CASSLGGAGANVLTF.

DNA of the CDR3: TGTGCCAGCAGTGTCGAGGGAGGCGTCACCGGGGAGCTGTTTTTT. The encoded protein is CASSVEGGVTGELFF. The chain joins TRBV6-4 to TRBJ2-2, with D perhaps matching TRBD2 (6 bases). This CDR3 contains 15 residues. The V end lost 4 bases, the J end lost 4 bases, and 13 bases lay between the germline ends. Germline V gene data show CDR1 as MRHNA and CDR2 as SNTAGT.

This clone appeared once. The chain combines TRBV6-5 with TRBJ1-5, with D perhaps TRBD1 (6 bases). V lost 4 bases and J lost 2, with 9 bases in between. Germline V CDR1 and CDR2: MNHEY, SVGAGI. The CDR3 spans 14 residues. The CDR3 nucleotides read TGTGCCAGCAGTTCGAGACAGGGCAATCAGCCCCAGCATTTT. This codes for CASSSRQGNQPQHF.

V usage is TRBV2 and J usage is TRBJ1-2; 12 nucleotides match TRBD1. Germline values: CDR1 SNHLY, CDR2 FYNNEI. V gave up 5 bases and J gave up 4 bases; unmatched junction bases: 2. The CDR3 consists of 14 residues. The CDR3 DNA follows: TGTGCCAGCAGTCGGGACAGGGGGCCCTATGGCTACACCTTC. Its translation: CASSRDRGPYGYTF.

This chain joins TRBV4-2 and TRBJ1-2; 8 bases align to TRBD1. The CDR3 sequence is 16 residues long. Germline trimming cut 5 bases from V and 1 base from J; bases unmatched to any gene: 9. Looked up from germline, CDR1 is LGHNA and CDR2 is YNFKEQ. The CDR3 region is CASSEAGGILNYGYTF. In nucleotides, the CDR3 is TGTGCCAGCAGCGAAGCAGGGGGCATTCTTAACTATGGCTACACCTTC.

This clone showed up just once. The rearrangement joins TRBV19 to TRBJ2-3; 11 positions match TRBD2. The CDR3 has 16 residues. CDR1 LNHDA and CDR2 SQIVND come from the germline V gene (reference sequence). The V gene end was trimmed by 9 bases and the J gene end by 2 bases; junction bases not matched to a gene: 10. CDR3 nucleotides: TGTGCCAGCGCCGTGGGACTAGCGGACCCCACAGATACGCAGTATTTT. It is translated as CASAVGLADPTDTQYF.